The 2 T cell receptor beta chains below come from one sample, sequenced in a study of T cells in Graves' hyperthyroidism and ophthalmopathy. RNA transcripts were the template for amplifying TCR beta CDR3 regions. An initial round of RT-PCR targeting the TCR CDR3 relied on the HTBI primer set. Each CDR3 protein is one row after TCRdb ran MiXCR on the multiplex PCR reads. The data show roughly 350,000 distinct CDR3 sequences, 11% to 15% seen once. What was sequenced was blood. These receptors came from a woman younger than 45 with Graves' hyperthyroidism.

This clonotype has at least ten counts. The chain links TRBV12-3 or TRBV12-4 to TRBJ2-5; D might be TRBD1 (6 bases). The CDR3 length is 15 residues. Trimming took 1 base from V and 3 from J, leaving 12 bases between them. CDR3 bases: TGTGCCAGCAGTTTAGGCAGGGGTGGGAAAGAGACCCAGTACTTC. Translated, it gives CASSLGRGGKETQYF.

This clonotype showed up many times. This chain uses TRBV28 with TRBJ1-4; D gene unclear. The CDR3 loop spans 12 amino acids. The V gene's germline CDR1 is MDHEN and CDR2 SYDVKM. The V end lost 7 bases, the J end lost 3 bases, and 6 bases lay between the germline ends. CDR3 DNA sequence: TGTGCCAGCACCACGGCTAATGAAAAACTGTTTTTT. The encoded protein is CASTTANEKLFF.